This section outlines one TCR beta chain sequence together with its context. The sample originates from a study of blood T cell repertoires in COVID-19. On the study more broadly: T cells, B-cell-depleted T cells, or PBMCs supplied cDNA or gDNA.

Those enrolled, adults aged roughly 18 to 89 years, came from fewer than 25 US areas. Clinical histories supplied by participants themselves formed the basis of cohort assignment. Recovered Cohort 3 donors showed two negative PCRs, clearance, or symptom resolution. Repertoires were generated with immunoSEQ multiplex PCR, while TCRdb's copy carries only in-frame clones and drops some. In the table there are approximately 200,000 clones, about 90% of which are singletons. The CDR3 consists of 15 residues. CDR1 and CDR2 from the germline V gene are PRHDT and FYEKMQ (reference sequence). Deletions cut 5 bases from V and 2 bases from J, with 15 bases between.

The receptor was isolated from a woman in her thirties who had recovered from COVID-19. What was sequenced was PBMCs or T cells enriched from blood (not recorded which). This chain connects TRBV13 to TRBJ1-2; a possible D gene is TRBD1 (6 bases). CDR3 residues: CASSPTGTRNYGYTF. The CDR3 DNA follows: TGTGCCAGCAGCCCGACCGGGACACGGAACTATGGCTACACCTTC. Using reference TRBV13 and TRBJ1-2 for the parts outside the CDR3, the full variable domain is AAGVIQSPRHLIKEKRETATLKCYPIPRHDTVYWYQQGPGQDPQFLISFYEKMQSDKGSIPDRFSAQQFSDYHSELNMSSLELGDSALYFCASSPTGTRNYGYTFGSGTRLTVV.